The 10 T cell receptor beta chains reported below all come from one sample, sequenced in a study of technical replicates of blood from four donors. Assay: immunoSEQ multiplex PCR; the TCRdb copy retains only in-frame clones and omits some. The sample has about 71,000 clones, 88% seen once; the top ten hold approximately 4.4%. The sequencing sample was made of PBMCs. These receptors were obtained from a human donor in good health. Some clones in this sample may be carry-over from other donors' samples.

V usage is TRBV7-2 and J usage is TRBJ2-3, with 9 bases aligning to TRBD1. Looked up from germline, CDR1 is SGHTA and CDR2 is FQGNSA. V trimming: 1 base; J trimming: 4 bases; junction bases outside the gene matches: 6. CDR3 length: 16 amino acids. DNA for the CDR3: TGTGCCAGCAGCTTAGGGGGACAGGGAGTATCAGATACGCAGTATTTT. It translates to CASSLGGQGVSDTQYF.

V is TRBV2 and J is TRBJ1-3, with 7 positions matching TRBD1. With 1 base clipped from V and 1 base from J, the junction kept 7 bases outside the gene matches. This CDR3 region has 17 residues. CDR1 SNHLY and CDR2 FYNNEI come from the germline V gene. CDR3: CASSEDLRGASGNTIYF. CDR3 DNA: TGTGCCAGCAGTGAAGATCTCAGGGGGGCATCTGGAAACACCATATATTTT. The full variable domain, rest sourced from reference TRBV2 and TRBJ1-3, is EPEVTQTPSHQVTQMGQEVILRCVPISNHLYFYWYRQILGQKVEFLVSFYNNEISEKSEIFDDQFSVERPDGSNFTLKIRSTKLEDSAMYFCASSEDLRGASGNTIYFGEGSWLTVV.

The chain carries TRBV4-3 and TRBJ1-4; 7 nucleotides agree with TRBD1. The CDR3 is made up of 15 amino acids. The V and J ends lost 4 bases and 8 bases, in that order; junction bases with no gene match: 10. Germline-derived CDR1 and CDR2 are LGHNA and YSLEER. The CDR3 is CASSLSTGTGEKLFF. The CDR3 bases are TGCGCCAGCAGCCTCTCGACAGGGACTGGGGAAAAACTGTTTTTT.

The chain carries TRBV9 and TRBJ2-7; possibly TRBD1 for D (7 bases). V dropped 4 bases and J dropped 2 bases, with 19 bases sitting between them. From germline, CDR1 is SGDLS and CDR2 YYNGEE. The CDR3 covers 16 residues. This CDR3 reads CASSRQGGLLTYEQYF. The CDR3 region has the DNA TGTGCCAGCAGCCGACAGGGAGGTCTACTTACCTACGAGCAGTACTTC. The full variable domain, in which reference TRBV9 and TRBJ2-7 provide the parts outside the CDR3, is DSGVTQTPKHLITATGQRVTLRCSPRSGDLSVYWYQQSLDQGLQFLIQYYNGEERAKGNILERFSAQQFPDLHSELNLSSLELGDSALYFCASSRQGGLLTYEQYFGPGTRLTVT.

The J gene is TRBJ1-4, the V gene TRBV6-1; D not resolved. V was pared by 6 bases and J by 3 bases, with 14 bases between. Germline V CDR1 and CDR2: MNHNS, SASEGT. This CDR3 comprises 15 residues. The CDR3 is CASRPWAGSNEKLFF. CDR3 nucleotide sequence: TGTGCCAGCAGGCCGTGGGCCGGATCTAATGAAAAACTGTTTTTT.

The chain couples TRBV9 to TRBJ2-3; D is possibly TRBD2 (8 bases). V was pared by 0 bases and J by 2 bases, with 19 bases between. There are 18 residues in the CDR3. Germline V CDR1 and CDR2: SGDLS, YYNGEE. The DNA for the CDR3 is TGTGCCAGCAGCGTAGAGGTCGGGACAGCGGGGGCCACAGATACGCAGTATTTT. Residues: CASSVEVGTAGATDTQYF.

The chain has TRBV7-9 and TRBJ1-2, with 8 bases lining up with TRBD1. Germline CDR1 is SEHNR and CDR2 is FQNEAQ (reference sequence). The CDR3 runs to 15 residues. With 1 base clipped from V and 3 bases from J, the junction kept 4 bases outside the gene matches. The CDR3 loop reads CASSLGQGLDYGYTF. The CDR3 bases are TGTGCCAGCAGCTTAGGACAGGGGCTCGACTATGGCTACACCTTC.

The V call is TRBV11-3, the J call TRBJ1-6; D unclear. The V gene's germline CDR1 is SGHNT and CDR2 YENEEA. V dropped 0 bases and J dropped 9 bases, with 6 bases sitting between them. The CDR3 is 13 residues long. CDR3: CASSLDRRSPLHF. The CDR3 DNA sequence: TGTGCCAGCAGCTTAGACCGTCGTTCACCCCTCCACTTT.

This clone was detected a few times. The gene calls are TRBV4-1 and TRBJ1-3; D possibly corresponds to TRBD1 (6 bases). The CDR3 is 16 residues long. Germline V gene lookup returns CDR1 MGHRA and CDR2 YSYEKL. Trimming took 1 base from V and 0 from J, leaving 10 bases between them. The CDR3 loop is CASSQAGTPSGNTIYF. CDR3 sequence (DNA): TGCGCCAGCAGCCAAGCAGGGACACCCTCTGGAAACACCATATATTTT.

This clone was observed a handful of times. The chain joins TRBV9 to TRBJ1-6; no definite D call. The CDR3 is made up of 15 amino acids. The ends were cut back, 3 bases at V and 7 bases at J, with 14 bases in the middle. Germline V gene data show CDR1 as SGDLS and CDR2 as YYNGEE. The CDR3 nucleotides are TGTGCCAGCAGCGAGCCCCCCGGAGGGAATTCACCCCTCCACTTT. It encodes CASSEPPGGNSPLHF.